This entry lists 3 T cell receptor beta chains sequenced from one sample in a study of beta chain features in type 1 diabetes. Study-wide results and limits: Shortening of TCRB CDR3s, moderate but significant, appeared in all four CD4+ subsets of Type 1 diabetes patients.

The sequenced template was cDNA made from the entire isolated RNA. Clones were sequenced by immunoSEQ multiplex PCR, and TCRdb holds only the in-frame ones, with some missing. This repertoire shows about 170,000 clones, 7.5% to 8.5% found once; its top ten account for 0.5%. The antigens for these receptors are not known. The sequenced material came from central memory CD4+ T cells from blood. Receptor source: a man aged 18 to 30 with type 1 diabetes.

In its sample, this clone was seen a few times. In the same sample, other DNA sequences code for this CDR3. V usage is TRBV5-1 and J usage is TRBJ1-5, with 7 nucleotides matching TRBD1. The CDR3 has 15 residues. From germline, CDR1 is SGHRS and CDR2 YFSETQ. Germline trimming cut 4 bases from V and 2 bases from J; bases unmatched to any gene: 6. CDR3 protein: CASSPDGQGNQPQHF. The CDR3 DNA reads TGCGCCAGCAGCCCCGACGGACAGGGCAATCAGCCCCAGCATTTT.

This clone has a handful of counts. This chain connects TRBV2 to TRBJ2-1; 11 bases line up with TRBD2. This CDR3 is built from 16 residues. Per the germline V gene, CDR1 is SNHLY and CDR2 is FYNNEI. J lost 6 bases, V lost 0 bases, and 4 bases had no gene match. The CDR3 coding sequence is TGTGCCAGCAGTGAAGCAGGACTAGCGGGTTTCAATGAGCAGTTCTTC. It encodes CASSEAGLAGFNEQFF. Filled out from reference TRBV2 and TRBJ2-1, the complete variable domain reads EPEVTQTPSHQVTQMGQEVILRCVPISNHLYFYWYRQILGQKVEFLVSFYNNEISEKSEIFDDQFSVERPDGSNFTLKIRSTKLEDSAMYFCASSEAGLAGFNEQFFGPGTRLTVL.

This chain joins TRBV7-9 and TRBJ2-7; the D gene is possibly TRBD1 (6 bases). V shed 3 bases and J shed 9 bases, with 12 bases lying between them. Germline V lookup: CDR1 SEHNR, CDR2 FQNEAQ (reference sequence). This CDR3 has 12 amino acids. For the CDR3, the DNA is TGTGCCAGCAGCTTGGGTCAGGGGTGGCAGTACTTC. Protein: CASSLGQGWQYF.